A selection of T cell receptor beta chains follows, all from one sample in a study of blood T cell repertoires in COVID-19. The method was immunoSEQ multiplex PCR; TCRdb's version includes in-frame clones alone and lacks a portion of them. The profile shows 250,000 to 300,000 clones, under 90% of them singletons. Material for sequencing was PBMCs or T cells enriched from blood (not recorded which). The source is a man between 18 and 35 years old who had recovered from COVID-19. CDR3s include the opening cysteine and the closing phenylalanine or tryptophan. A clone size is listed for some rows: how often the clone was seen (once, few, many), or a class if it is expanded.

V: TRBV6-1; size: .; J: TRBJ2-7; CDR3: CASSDLDRAFTYEQYF
V: TRBV7-2; size: once; J: TRBJ2-7; CDR3: CASSLEGQVLSYEQYF
V: TRBV5-1; size: .; J: TRBJ2-7; CDR3: CASSLAALAGVYEQYF
V: TRBV5-1; size: .; J: TRBJ2-7; CDR3: CASSLEHEQYF
V: TRBV5-4; size: .; J: TRBJ1-1; CDR3: CASSFRGGATEAFF
V: TRBV18; size: .; J: TRBJ2-1; CDR3: CASSQGQETYNEQFF
V: TRBV9; size: .; J: TRBJ2-3; CDR3: CASSPNVGGQTDTQYF
V: TRBV3-1/TRBV3-2; size: .; J: TRBJ1-2; CDR3: CASSQNLDRESYGYTF
V: TRBV2; size: once; J: TRBJ1-2; CDR3: CASSLGVDYGYTF
V: TRBV6-6; size: .; J: TRBJ2-7; CDR3: CASSYPLGQYEQYF
V: TRBV5-4; size: many; J: TRBJ2-5; CDR3: CASSERTGVQETQYF
V: TRBV3-1/TRBV3-2; size: .; J: TRBJ1-6; CDR3: CASSQAQGNSPLHF
V: TRBV7-2; size: once; J: TRBJ2-1; CDR3: CASSHRDSYNEQFF
V: TRBV19; size: .; J: TRBJ2-7; CDR3: CASSIDRLSEQYF
V: TRBV19; size: few; J: TRBJ2-2; CDR3: CASKGSGGPFLGITGELFF
V: TRBV2; size: .; J: TRBJ1-6; CDR3: CASTPTGHSPLHF
V: TRBV5-1; size: once; J: TRBJ1-1; CDR3: CASSLGDRGRTEAFF
V: TRBV28; size: few; J: TRBJ1-3; CDR3: CASSRQGGNTIYF
V: TRBV3-1/TRBV3-2; size: .; J: TRBJ2-7; CDR3: CASSQGGLAGGLFHEQYF
V: TRBV24-1; size: .; J: TRBJ1-5; CDR3: CATSDPPGNQPQHF
V: TRBV7-9; size: few; J: TRBJ2-3; CDR3: CASSLGRQGKGVTQYF
V: TRBV19; size: .; J: TRBJ1-5; CDR3: CASSTGGGQNQPQHF
V: TRBV2; size: .; J: TRBJ2-1; CDR3: CASGRERSYNEQFF
V: TRBV7-2; size: .; J: TRBJ1-2; CDR3: CASSPSPPAGGYTF
V: TRBV5-1; size: .; J: TRBJ2-6; CDR3: CASSSTGESSGANVLTF
V: TRBV12-3/TRBV12-4; size: .; J: TRBJ1-5; CDR3: CASSGEGNQPQHF
V: TRBV5-1; size: .; J: TRBJ2-2; CDR3: CASSPGHNTGASGELFF
V: TRBV11-2; size: .; J: TRBJ1-2; CDR3: CASSSLGGNYGYTF
V: TRBV19; size: .; J: TRBJ2-7; CDR3: CASSISRQGTYEQYF
V: TRBV13; size: .; J: TRBJ1-1; CDR3: CASSLGTFMGAFF
V: TRBV15; size: .; J: TRBJ2-2; CDR3: CATSRGGPGELFF
V: TRBV5-1; size: .; J: TRBJ2-2; CDR3: CASRIEPNTGELFF
V: TRBV28; size: few; J: TRBJ2-7; CDR3: CASSLFGLSGSSYEQYF
V: TRBV12-3/TRBV12-4; size: .; J: TRBJ1-1; CDR3: CATQGQPNTEAFF
V: TRBV6-6; size: .; J: TRBJ1-2; CDR3: CASTLLVTGGAYGYTF
V: TRBV5-1; size: once; J: TRBJ2-3; CDR3: CASSEVLAAQGDTQYF
V: TRBV18; size: .; J: TRBJ1-1; CDR3: CASSFRDSMNTEAFF
V: TRBV4-1; size: .; J: TRBJ1-2; CDR3: CASSQDLPDGSGYTF
V: TRBV28; size: .; J: TRBJ1-1; CDR3: CASSPAWTGWGAFF
V: TRBV9; size: .; J: TRBJ2-2; CDR3: CASSPSGSANTGELFF
V: TRBV18; size: .; J: TRBJ1-1; CDR3: CASSTGWRDTEAFF
V: TRBV5-1; size: .; J: TRBJ2-3; CDR3: CASSSRTDSTDTQYF
V: TRBV30; size: .; J: TRBJ1-2; CDR3: CAWSRTGFSGYTF
V: TRBV6-5; size: .; J: TRBJ2-4; CDR3: CASSSRVVKNIQYF
V: TRBV19; size: .; J: TRBJ1-5; CDR3: CASSISGIASNQPQHF
V: TRBV5-1; size: .; J: TRBJ2-7; CDR3: CASSLTSGLYEQYF
V: TRBV3-1/TRBV3-2; size: .; J: TRBJ1-2; CDR3: CASSQVRGYGYTF
V: TRBV2; size: .; J: TRBJ2-5; CDR3: CASSKLAGPQETQYF
V: TRBV3-1/TRBV3-2; size: .; J: TRBJ2-7; CDR3: CASSLGTVSGEQYF
V: TRBV6-5; size: .; J: TRBJ2-7; CDR3: CASSQSWALWNEQYF